This TCR beta chain appears in the sequencing data of a study of neurological immune-mediated disorders. The study, taken as a whole, reports: Multiple sclerosis patients had less TCR clonal expansion than even healthy controls, unlike HTLV-1-associated myelopathy.

V gave up 6 bases and J gave up 5 bases, with 19 bases separating them. The germline V gene has CDR1 DFQATT and CDR2 SNEGSKA (reference sequence). CDR3 size: 14 residues. This clonotype was observed many times. Its matching antigen is unknown. Synthesis of cDNA was carried out by template-switch 5'RACE. The reaction used 10-nucleotide random UMIs. TCRdb ran MiXCR on the 5' RACE reads and lists one entry per CDR3 protein. Here the sample spans roughly 36,000 distinct CDR3 sequences, 6.5% to 8.5% being singletons. Sorted libraries were derived from 800,000 to 1,000,000 CD4+ or CD8+ T cells. V is TRBV20-1 and J is TRBJ2-5; D unresolved. The receptor comes from a man aged 45 to 65 in good health. What was sequenced was CD4+ T cells from blood. In DNA, the CDR3 is TGCAGTGCCCCCCGGCTGAGCTTCGGGGAGACCCAGTACTTC. Translated, it gives CSAPRLSFGETQYF.